This TCR beta chain derives from a study of response to subunit inactivated influenza vaccine. TCRdb processed the RT-PCR reads anew with MiXCR; each CDR3 protein has one entry. The table has 650,000 to 850,000 distinct CDR3 sequences, approximately 15% seen once. Study outcomes and limitations: It was suggested by the authors that few new T cells are recruited by each seasonal influenza vaccination.

Remarks on this clonotype: Its antigen remains unknown.

Germline CDR1 MDHEN, CDR2 SYDVKM. With 8 bases removed from V and 4 bases from J, the gap between germline ends came to 21 bases. The CDR3 totals 15 residues. The V gene is TRBV28, the J gene TRBJ2-7; possibly TRBD2 for D (6 bases). The input for sequencing was PBMCs from blood, taken approximately 15 days before vaccination. This receptor was taken from a man aged 45-65 years who received an inactivated influenza vaccine. CDR3 nucleotides: TGTGCCAGCTTTTCAACACCAACGGGGGTTTACGAGCAGTACTTC. Protein product: CASFSTPTGVYEQYF.